A selection of T cell receptor beta chains follows, all from one sample in a study of T cell responses to AZD1222 COVID-19 vaccine. Generated by immunoSEQ multiplex PCR, the TCRdb table keeps only in-frame clones and is missing some. This table holds about 100,000 clones, roughly 91% found once. The material sequenced was peripheral blood, taken on day 0 of AZD1222 vaccination. These receptors were taken from an adult in good health. Each CDR3 is given with its conserved first and last residue. The order of the fields is J gene, D gene, clone size, V gene, CDR3 DNA, CDR3 protein. A D gene is named only where the DNA matches it firmly. Only part of the rows carry a size: once, few, many, or a class if the clone is expanded.

TRBJ2-1 | - | - | TRBV10-1 | TGCGCCAGCAGTCGAGATTATTCCAATGAGCAGTTCTTC | CASSRDYSNEQFF
TRBJ2-7 | TRBD1 | - | TRBV29-1 | TGCAGCGTTGGAGGGGGCCCTCGAGCGGTGGGCTACGAGCAGTACTTC | CSVGGGPRAVGYEQYF
TRBJ2-1 | TRBD2 | - | TRBV11-1 | TGTGCCAGCAGCCTAGCCTTTGGACTAGCGGGGTACAATGAGCAGTTCTTC | CASSLAFGLAGYNEQFF
TRBJ2-1 | - | - | TRBV6-5 | TGTGCCAGCAGTTATACTAGCACAGACTCCTACAATGAGCAGTTCTTC | CASSYTSTDSYNEQFF
TRBJ1-1 | - | - | TRBV3-1/TRBV3-2 | TGTGCCAGCAGCCAGGCGGGCGCGGATGCTTTCTTT | CASSQAGADAFF
TRBJ1-1 | - | - | TRBV9 | TGTGCCAGCAGCGAGACAGGGAACACTGAAGCTTTCTTT | CASSETGNTEAFF
TRBJ2-6 | - | - | TRBV5-1 | TGCGCCAGCAGCTTCGGGGTTGGGGCCAACGTCCTGACTTTC | CASSFGVGANVLTF
TRBJ2-2 | - | - | TRBV28 | TGTGCCAGCAGTTTAGCGGTCACCGGGGAGCTGTTTTTT | CASSLAVTGELFF
TRBJ2-1 | - | - | TRBV5-1 | TGCGCCAGCAGCCTGGGACTCGATAATGAGCAGTTCTTC | CASSLGLDNEQFF
TRBJ1-2 | - | - | TRBV4-2 | TGTGCCAGCAGCCAAGGGACGGCCTATGGCTACACCTTC | CASSQGTAYGYTF
TRBJ2-2 | - | - | TRBV2 | TGTGCCAGCAGTGAGTGGGGGGAGAACACCGGGGAGCTGTTTTTT | CASSEWGENTGELFF
TRBJ1-4 | TRBD1 | - | TRBV15 | TGTGCCTCAAGGAGGACAGGAGATGAAAAACTGTTTTTT | CASRRTGDEKLFF
TRBJ1-2 | - | - | TRBV10-3 | TGTGCCATCAGTGACGGGACTCAACGAAACTATGGCTACACCTTC | CAISDGTQRNYGYTF
TRBJ2-3 | - | - | TRBV30 | TGTGCCTCCGATCCAGTCAGCACAGATACGCAGTATTTT | CASDPVSTDTQYF
TRBJ1-4 | TRBD1 | - | TRBV18 | TGTGCCAGCTCACCGGGGACAGGGTCTAATGAAAAACTGTTTTTT | CASSPGTGSNEKLFF
TRBJ2-7 | TRBD1 | few | TRBV28 | TGTGCCAGCAGCGGACAGGGCATGGGCTACGAGCAGTACTTC | CASSGQGMGYEQYF
TRBJ1-2 | - | once | TRBV18 | TGTGCCAGCTCCACGGCAGGGGCGCGGGGCTACACCTTC | CASSTAGARGYTF
TRBJ2-2 | TRBD1 | - | TRBV27 | TGTGCCAGCAGTATACAGGGGGCCACCGGGGAGCTGTTTTTT | CASSIQGATGELFF
TRBJ2-7 | TRBD1 | - | TRBV5-1 | TGCGCCAGCAGCTTGGACAGGGGCGAGCAGTACTTC | CASSLDRGEQYF
TRBJ1-1 | - | - | TRBV12-3/TRBV12-4 | TGTGCCAGCAGTTCAGGGGATTCGTCTGAAGCTTTCTTT | CASSSGDSSEAFF
TRBJ1-4 | TRBD1 | - | TRBV6-6 | TGTGCCAGCAGTCTCGGACAGGGGGCTTACTCTAATGAAAAACTGTTTTTT | CASSLGQGAYSNEKLFF
TRBJ1-1 | - | - | TRBV19 | TGTGCCAGTATTCCGATAGACGGCTTGAACACTGAAGCTTTCTTT | CASIPIDGLNTEAFF
TRBJ1-6 | TRBD1 | - | TRBV7-2 | TGTGCCAGCAGCTTTGGGACAGGGACGGGGTCACCCCTCCACTTT | CASSFGTGTGSPLHF
TRBJ2-7 | TRBD2 | - | TRBV20-1 | TGCAGTGCTAGTTTGTCTAGCGGGAAAGAGCAGTACTTC | CSASLSSGKEQYF
TRBJ2-1 | - | - | TRBV10-1 | TGCGCCAGCAGTGAGTTTGCGGGGCCCTACAATAATGAGCAGTTCTTC | CASSEFAGPYNNEQFF
TRBJ1-2 | - | - | TRBV11-2 | TGTGCCAGCAGCTTAGTCCCAGGGGATAACTATGGCTACACCTTC | CASSLVPGDNYGYTF
TRBJ1-1 | TRBD1 | once | TRBV7-2 | TGTGCCAGCAGCTTAGCGGGGACAGTCAACACTGAAGCTTTCTTT | CASSLAGTVNTEAFF
TRBJ1-5 | - | - | TRBV6-5 | TGTGCCAGCAGTCGCCTTGGAACGGCGGATCAGCCCCAGCATTTT | CASSRLGTADQPQHF
TRBJ1-3 | - | - | TRBV15 | TGTGCCACCAGCAGAGACCCGGGCTCCTCTGGAAACACCATATATTTT | CATSRDPGSSGNTIYF
TRBJ2-7 | - | - | TRBV5-1 | TGCGCCAGCAGCTTGGGGACACCTTACGAGCAGTACTTC | CASSLGTPYEQYF
TRBJ2-2 | - | - | TRBV9 | TGTGCCAGCAGCGTAGGTCACGGGGAGCTGTTTTTT | CASSVGHGELFF
TRBJ2-1 | TRBD2 | - | TRBV10-1 | TGCGCCAGCAGTCCTAGACTAGCGGCCTACAATGAGCAGTTCTTC | CASSPRLAAYNEQFF